These 18 T cell receptor beta chains were sequenced from one sample in a study of response to subunit inactivated influenza vaccine (dated by TCRdb to 2017 to 2018). The sample's time point, from its label and the paper: around 45 days after influenza vaccine administration. The method behind the library was RT-PCR. Sequencing instrument: Illumina HiSeq 2500. TCRdb passed the public sequencing reads through fastp at Q25 and MiXCR, retaining productive beta sequences. Rows are unified per CDR3 protein, each entry keeping the most common DNA and genes. Across this sample there are about 500,000 distinct CDR3 sequences, with roughly 13% seen only once. The leading ten clones occupy roughly 13% of the sample. Sequenced here: PBMCs from blood, sampled around seven weeks after vaccination. The receptor set was obtained from a man aged 50 to 59 who received an inactivated influenza vaccine. Donor details come from another sample of the same person, matched by shared clones.

This clonotype came up a few times. The rearrangement joins TRBV10-1 to TRBJ2-3; the match to TRBD2 covers 13 bases. V lost 4 bases to trimming and J lost 5 bases; unmatched junction nucleotides: 3. The CDR3 runs to 15 residues. The germline CDR1 and CDR2 sequences are WNHNN and SYGVQD (reference sequence). This CDR3 is CASSGGLAGVDTQYF. The DNA for the CDR3 is TGCGCCAGCAGTGGCGGACTAGCGGGGGTAGATACGCAGTATTTT.

The CDR3 coding sequence is TGTGCCAGCAACCCAATGGGGGCGGGAGGGCTAAATGAGCAGTTCTTC. Translation gives CASNPMGAGGLNEQFF. The chain links TRBV6-1 to TRBJ2-1, with TRBD2 identical over 9 bases. Germline-derived CDR1 and CDR2 are MNHNS and SASEGT. The CDR3 consists of 16 residues. The ends lost 7 bases at V and 7 bases at J; junction bases unmatched: 14.

This clonotype was picked up a small number of times. The chain is built from TRBV9 and TRBJ1-2, with 8 positions matching TRBD1. Germline V lookup: CDR1 SGDLS, CDR2 YYNGEE. CDR3 length equals 15 residues. J was trimmed by 4 bases and V by 2 bases; bases with no gene match: 7. CDR3 amino acids: CASSVDQGAGYGYTF. CDR3 nucleotide sequence: TGTGCCAGCAGCGTGGATCAGGGGGCTGGCTATGGCTACACCTTC.

Points on this clonotype: A junction boundary mismatches the germline segment, possibly from a read error. CDR3 amino acids: CASNIGQGDQMQGTQYF. The CDR3 nucleotides are TGCGCCAGCAACATCGGACAGGGTGATCAAATGCAAGGGACCCAGTACTTC. The chain employs TRBV5-1 and TRBJ2-5, with 8 bases identical to TRBD1. The CDR3 is 17 amino acids. Germline V gives CDR1 SGHRS, CDR2 YFSETQ.

The chain has TRBV6-6 and TRBJ2-3; no clear D gene. The V gene lost 7 bases and the J gene lost 2 bases, with 10 bases spanning the gap. The CDR3 is 13 residues long. Germline CDR1 and CDR2: MNHNY and SVGAGI (reference sequence). The CDR3 DNA reads TGTGCCAGCAAAGGATACCTCACAGATACGCAGTATTTT. Amino acids: CASKGYLTDTQYF.

This clonotype was found many times. The gene calls are TRBV6-2 or TRBV6-3 and TRBJ2-7; D not certain. Germline loops: CDR1 MNHEY, CDR2 SVGEGT. V lost 7 bases and J lost 6, with 19 bases in between. This CDR3 is 14 amino acids long. The CDR3 sequence: CASISGSSVVEQYF. CDR3 DNA: TGTGCCAGCATATCCGGGTCCTCGGTTGTCGAGCAGTACTTC.

The chain joins TRBV29-1 to TRBJ2-1, with 10 nucleotides matching TRBD2. The CDR3 spans 15 residues. J lost 7 bases, V lost 2 bases, and 8 bases had no gene match. The germline V gene has CDR1 SQVTM and CDR2 ANQGSEA. The CDR3 bases are TGCAGCGTTGAATTGCGGCTAGCGGGAGTAAATGAGCAGTTCTTC. The encoded protein is CSVELRLAGVNEQFF.

Only a few counts were recorded for this clonotype. The genes are TRBV13 and TRBJ1-3; D gene unclear. The CDR3 covers 13 residues. V was clipped by 5 bases and J by 4 bases, with 9 bases between them. CDR1 is PRHDT, CDR2 FYEKMQ, per germline (reference sequence). This chain's CDR3 is CASSLNHGNTIYF. The CDR3 DNA reads as TGTGCCAGCAGCCTTAATCACGGAAACACCATATATTTT.

This clonotype was found a few times. This chain connects TRBV6-2 or TRBV6-3 to TRBJ2-1, with 12 bases matching TRBD2. The CDR3 sequence is 17 residues long. The junction had 8 bases not matched to a gene; V was cut back by 4 bases and J by 4 bases. The V gene's germline CDR1 is MNHEY and CDR2 SVGEGT. The CDR3 sequence: CASSWTSGESVYNEQFF. The CDR3 nucleotides are TGTGCCAGCAGTTGGACTAGCGGGGAGTCGGTGTACAATGAGCAGTTCTTC.

This clonotype occurred many times. V and J are TRBV12-3 or TRBV12-4 and TRBJ2-1, with TRBD1 identical over 7 bases. This CDR3 has 13 residues. Trimming removed 6 bases from V and 6 bases from J; junction bases left unmatched: 5. The chain's CDR3 is CASRQGSGNEQFF. The CDR3 nucleotides are TGTGCCAGCAGACAGGGGTCAGGCAATGAGCAGTTCTTC.

This clonotype was observed a handful of times. This chain links TRBV20-1 with TRBJ2-7; no firm D call. The V gene's germline CDR1 is DFQATT and CDR2 SNEGSKA (reference sequence). Trimming took 2 bases from V and 7 from J, leaving 21 bases between them. This CDR3 is built from 15 residues. In nucleotides, the CDR3 is TGCAGTGCTAGACCCCCAACGGCCCCTTCGTGGGAGCAGTACTTC. Protein: CSARPPTAPSWEQYF.

This clonotype was counted between two and nine times. The V gene is TRBV20-1, the J gene TRBJ2-1, with D hard to call. This CDR3 spans 14 amino acids. V was trimmed by 0 bases and J by 4 bases, leaving 10 bases between them. Germline V gene lookup returns CDR1 DFQATT and CDR2 SNEGSKA (reference sequence). The CDR3 sequence is CSAREGTPYNEQFF. DNA for the CDR3: TGCAGTGCTAGAGAAGGTACCCCGTACAATGAGCAGTTCTTC.

This clonotype has a handful of counts. This sequence joins TRBV3-1 and TRBJ1-2, with D unclear. Germline CDR1 is LGHDT and CDR2 is YNNKEL (reference sequence). The CDR3 contains 13 residues. V lost 6 bases to trimming and J lost 2 bases, with 10 bases between them. The CDR3 DNA reads as TGTGCCAGCAGTCCAGACAAGAACTATGGCTACACCTTC. Amino acid sequence: CASSPDKNYGYTF.

V gene TRBV7-8 combines with J gene TRBJ2-5, with TRBD1 matching over 7 bases. V lost 5 bases to trimming and J lost 4 bases; unmatched junction nucleotides: 10. Germline lookup yields CDR1 SGHVS and CDR2 FQNEAQ. CDR3 length: 15 residues. CDR3 sequence: CASSRTGVRGETQYF. Here the CDR3 DNA reads TGTGCCAGCAGCCGAACAGGGGTGAGAGGAGAGACCCAGTACTTC.

Many counts were recorded for this clonotype. The chain combines TRBV20-1 with TRBJ2-7, with D perhaps TRBD1 (6 bases). V gave up 6 bases and J gave up 3 bases, with 15 bases separating them. Germline V gives CDR1 DFQATT, CDR2 SNEGSKA (reference sequence). CDR3 length: 13 amino acids. The CDR3 nucleotides read TGCAGTGCAACACAGGGTTGGAGCTACGAGCAGTACTTC. This codes for CSATQGWSYEQYF.

This clonotype has only a few counts. This rearrangement joins TRBV5-1 to TRBJ2-1; TRBD2 matches 9 bases. The CDR3 runs 16 residues. Germline CDR1 reads SGHRS; CDR2 reads YFSETQ. Trimming took 0 bases from V and 2 from J; bases not matched to a gene: 3. CDR3: CASSLVSGGPYNEQFF. In DNA form, the CDR3 reads TGCGCCAGCAGCTTGGTTAGCGGGGGACCCTACAATGAGCAGTTCTTC.

This clonotype has more than one count but fewer than ten. The V call is TRBV29-1, the J call TRBJ2-6; no clear D gene. CDR1 is SQVTM and CDR2 is ANQGSEA in the germline V gene. V lost 6 bases and J lost 4, with 13 bases in between. CDR3 length: 14 residues. This CDR3 reads CSVRPQSGANVLTF. The CDR3 DNA reads as TGCAGCGTACGACCGCAATCAGGGGCCAACGTCCTGACTTTC.

V and J are TRBV5-4 and TRBJ2-1; D gene uncertain. The CDR3 consists of 15 residues. V was cut by 3 bases and J by 10 bases, with 20 bases left in between. CDR1 is SGHNT, CDR2 YYREEE, per germline (reference sequence). CDR3 protein: CASSWTPQDLTEQFF. The CDR3, as DNA: TGTGCCAGCAGCTGGACCCCGCAGGATTTAACAGAGCAGTTCTTC.